Included here is one TCR beta chain sequence, with context. Its antigen is unidentified. The junction departs from germline at one end; a sequencing error may be responsible. This entry is derived from a study of neurological immune-mediated disorders. The study built unsorted libraries from 2 million PBMCs kept at -80 C. The CDR3 runs 15 residues. Germline CDR1 MNHNY, CDR2 SVGAGI (reference sequence). 5'RACE with 10-nucleotide random UMIs produced the cDNA. TCRdb ran MiXCR on the 5' RACE reads and lists one entry per CDR3 protein. The sample contains roughly 60,000 distinct CDR3 sequences, 3.5% of which appear only once. Whole-study results and caveats: One related-CDR3 cluster, which may be a signature, held the repertoires of 18 of 34 multiple sclerosis patients after phylogenetic grouping. While HTLV-1-associated myelopathy showed the greatest TCR clonal expansion, multiple sclerosis showed the least, falling below healthy controls.

Sequencing was done on a sample of PBMCs. This sequence joins TRBV6-6 and TRBJ2-1; D is ambiguous. The clonotype comes from a young woman with multiple sclerosis. The CDR3 protein is CASSHVSLAYNDQFF. The DNA of the CDR3 is TGTGCCAGCAGCCACGTGAGCTTAGCCTACAATGATCAGTTCTTC.